The entry that follows covers one T cell receptor (beta chain) sequence. Its antigen is currently unknown. The Oncomine TCR Beta short-read assay generated sequence data from the DNA of cultured CD4+ T cells. TCRdb processed the PCR reads anew with MiXCR; each CDR3 protein has one entry. The sample contains 7,000 to 10,000 distinct CDR3 sequences, around 18% of which appear only once. This specimen belongs to a study of vaccination and CD4 T cells after COVID-19. Across the whole study: The cells in question were stimulated using overlapping spike peptides derived from SARS-CoV-2, HCoV-NL63, HCoV-OC43 and HCoV-229E.

General study points: For SARS-CoV-2-reactive clonotypes, the median went from approximately 21 to 38, a nonsignificant increase.

From germline, CDR1 is SGHRS and CDR2 YFSETQ. The CDR3 extends over 14 amino acids. V shed 4 bases and J shed 6 bases, with 16 bases lying between them. Treatment noted: approximately 10-day PBMC culture with coronavirus spike peptide pools or control peptides (ViraFEST assay). Here the sequenced sample was CD4+ T cells from blood, cultured in vitro, taken after SARS-CoV-2 vaccination. The gene calls are TRBV5-1 and TRBJ1-2; a possible D gene is TRBD1 (5 bases). The clonotype originates from a human donor who had recovered from COVID-19. In DNA, the CDR3 is TGCGCCAGCAGCCTCATCAGGGTTATCGATGGCTACACCTTC. This gives the protein CASSLIRVIDGYTF.